The next 13 T cell receptor beta chains were all read from a single sample in a study of cytomegalovirus exposure and HLA in healthy donors. 13 Jbeta primers and 60 Vbeta primers were used for the PCR. Measured with immunoSEQ multiplex PCR; TCRdb has only the in-frame clones, and not every one. The sample has about 200,000 clones; approximately 79% are singletons. The specimen sequenced was PBMCs. The receptors stem from a young man in good health and CMV-seronegative.

About this clone: In the same sample, other DNA sequences code for this CDR3. J is TRBJ1-2 and V is TRBV30; maybe TRBD1 (6 bases). Looked up from germline, CDR1 is GTSNPN and CDR2 is SVGIG (reference sequence). The ends were cut back, 0 bases at V and 6 bases at J, with 11 bases in the middle. CDR3 length: 13 residues. CDR3: CAWSVRQGHGYTF. The CDR3 region has the DNA TGTGCCTGGAGTGTCCGGCAGGGGCATGGCTACACCTTC.

The chain couples TRBV9 to TRBJ2-2, with a weak D call TRBD2 (5 bases). Germline V gene sequence: CDR1 SGDLS, CDR2 YYNGEE. This CDR3 has 18 amino acids. V shed 0 bases and J shed 5 bases, with 20 bases lying between them. CDR3 DNA sequence: TGTGCCAGCAGCGTAGCTGGCCAACCGGGCCCGGGGACCGGGGAGCTGTTTTTT. Translation: CASSVAGQPGPGTGELFF.

Only one count was recorded for this clone. This chain connects TRBV6-1 to TRBJ1-2, with D tentatively TRBD1 (6 bases). V was cut by 0 bases and J by 8 bases, with 13 bases left in between. Germline assignment: CDR1 MNHNS and CDR2 SASEGT. The CDR3 consists of 14 residues. CDR3 protein: CASSEASGHIGYTF. The CDR3 DNA reads as TGTGCCAGCAGTGAAGCCTCGGGACATATCGGCTACACCTTC.

The chain recombines TRBV9 with TRBJ2-2, with 7 nucleotides matching TRBD1. CDR3 length equals 16 residues. V shed 5 bases and J 3 bases; nucleotides not matched to a gene: 10. Germline V gene data show CDR1 as SGDLS and CDR2 as YYNGEE. CDR3 DNA: TGTGCCAGCAGGGCAGGACAGGTGGGATACACCGGGGAGCTGTTTTTT. Amino acids: CASRAGQVGYTGELFF.

The rearrangement uses TRBV19 and TRBJ1-1, with TRBD1 as a possible D gene (6 bases). V was shortened by 6 bases and J by 1 base, with 12 bases between the two germline ends. CDR1 is LNHDA, CDR2 SQIVND, per germline (reference sequence). CDR3 length: 14 residues. CDR3 nucleotide sequence: TGTGCCAGTAGCCCTAACAGGGAGAACACTGAAGCTTTCTTT. This encodes CASSPNRENTEAFF.

CDR3 loop: CASSQGQGLLNEQFF. For the CDR3, the DNA is TGTGCCAGCAGCCAAGGACAGGGCCTTCTGAATGAGCAGTTCTTC. This sequence joins TRBV7-9 and TRBJ2-1; 8 nucleotides match TRBD1. The CDR3 consists of 15 residues. V dropped 5 bases and J dropped 7; count of bases not matched to a gene: 10. CDR1 is SEHNR, CDR2 FQNEAQ, per germline (reference sequence). The entire variable domain, with the rest obtained from reference TRBV7-9 and TRBJ2-1, is as follows: DTGVSQNPRHKITKRGQNVTFRCDPISEHNRLYWYRQTLGQGPEFLTYFQNEAQLEKSRLLSDRFSAERPKGSFSTLEIQRTEQGDSAMYLCASSQGQGLLNEQFFGPGTRLTVL.

This clone was seen once. V and J are TRBV13 and TRBJ1-1; unclear D gene. Per the germline V gene, CDR1 is PRHDT and CDR2 is FYEKMQ (reference sequence). V lost 7 bases and J 7 bases, leaving 13 bases between the germline ends. The CDR3 contains 12 residues. CDR3 sequence reads: CASTQSRCEAFF. The DNA for the CDR3 is TGTGCCAGCACCCAAAGCCGGTGTGAAGCTTTCTTT. Drawing the rest from reference TRBV13 and TRBJ1-1, the complete variable domain is AAGVIQSPRHLIKEKRETATLKCYPIPRHDTVYWYQQGPGQDPQFLISFYEKMQSDKGSIPDRFSAQQFSDYHSELNMSSLELGDSALYFCASTQSRCEAFFGQGTRLTVV.

This clone was found once. The CDR3: CASSYGTGSYEQYF. CDR3 nucleotides: TGTGCCAGCAGCTATGGGACAGGGTCCTACGAGCAGTACTTC. The rearrangement joins TRBV5-4 to TRBJ2-7; 9 bases map to TRBD1. Trimming cost V 3 bases and J 1 base; bases outside gene matches: 2. This CDR3 region has 14 residues. Germline assignment: CDR1 SGHNT and CDR2 YYREEE (reference sequence).

The rearrangement uses TRBV27 and TRBJ2-3; 10 positions match TRBD2. V lost 8 bases, J lost 1 base, and 12 bases stayed unmatched. Germline V gene lookup returns CDR1 MNHEY and CDR2 SMNVEV (reference sequence). The CDR3 is made up of 17 amino acids. CDR3 amino acids: CASGWLAGEKGTDTQYF. The CDR3 coding sequence is TGTGCCAGCGGCTGGCTAGCGGGAGAGAAGGGCACAGATACGCAGTATTTT.

The rearrangement uses TRBV18 and TRBJ1-5; possibly TRBD1 for D (6 bases). This CDR3 region has 16 residues. Per the germline V gene, CDR1 is KGHSH and CDR2 is LQKENI. Trimming pared 0 bases from V and 0 bases from J, leaving 9 bases between. Here the CDR3 reads CASSPPYRDSNQPQHF. The CDR3 coding sequence is TGTGCCAGCTCACCACCGTACAGGGATAGCAATCAGCCCCAGCATTTT.

The chain links TRBV11-2 to TRBJ1-3, with TRBD1 identical over 8 bases. This CDR3 region has 15 residues. Germline V gene data show CDR1 as SGHAT and CDR2 as FQNNGV. V shed 6 bases and J 0 bases; nucleotides not matched to a gene: 4. The CDR3 sequence: CASRPGQASGNTIYF. In DNA, the CDR3 is TGTGCCAGCAGACCGGGACAGGCCTCTGGAAACACCATATATTTT.

The J gene is TRBJ2-2, the V gene TRBV19; D is perhaps TRBD1 (5 bases). V was cut by 2 bases and J by 5 bases, with 12 bases left in between. Per germline, CDR1 LNHDA and CDR2 SQIVND (reference sequence). The CDR3 extends over 15 amino acids. CDR3 nucleotides: TGTGCCAGTAGTATAACCAGGGTCGGGACCGGGGAGCTGTTTTTT. It specifies CASSITRVGTGELFF. The full variable domain, completed using reference TRBV19 and TRBJ2-2, is DGGITQSPKYLFRKEGQNVTLSCEQNLNHDAMYWYRQDPGQGLRLIYYSQIVNDFQKGDIAEGYSVSREKKESFPLTVTSAQKNPTAFYLCASSITRVGTGELFFGEGSRLTVL.

The chain is built from TRBV28 and TRBJ1-1; 8 bases align to TRBD1. The length of the CDR3 is 12 residues. With V trimmed by 3 bases and J by 9 bases, 3 bases remained unmatched. The germline gives CDR1 MDHEN, CDR2 SYDVKM. The chain's CDR3 is CASSLGDRKAFF. The CDR3 bases are TGTGCCAGCAGTTTGGGGGACAGGAAAGCTTTCTTT.